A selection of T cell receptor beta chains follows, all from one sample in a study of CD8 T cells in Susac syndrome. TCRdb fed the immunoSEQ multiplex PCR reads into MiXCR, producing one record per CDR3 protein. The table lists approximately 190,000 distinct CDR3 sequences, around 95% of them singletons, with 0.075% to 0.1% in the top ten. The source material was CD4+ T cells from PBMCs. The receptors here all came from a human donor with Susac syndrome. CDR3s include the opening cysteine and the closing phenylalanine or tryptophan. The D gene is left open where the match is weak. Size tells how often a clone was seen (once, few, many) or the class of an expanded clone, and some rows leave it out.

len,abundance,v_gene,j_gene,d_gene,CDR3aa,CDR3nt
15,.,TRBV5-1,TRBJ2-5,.,CASSLGPGSGETQYF,TGCGCCAGCAGCTTGGGTCCGGGGTCGGGGGAGACCCAGTACTTC
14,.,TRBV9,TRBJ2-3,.,CASSGAGGSNTQYF,TGTGCCAGCAGCGGGGCAGGGGGGTCAAATACGCAGTATTTT
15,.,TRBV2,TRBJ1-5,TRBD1,CASSAATGGGQPQHF,TGTGCCAGCAGTGCCGCGACAGGGGGCGGTCAGCCCCAGCATTTT
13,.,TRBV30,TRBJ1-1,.,CAWSTTRDLGAFF,TGTGCCTGGAGTACCACTAGGGACCTTGGAGCTTTCTTT
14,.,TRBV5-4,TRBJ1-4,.,CASSLARGSEKLFF,TGTGCCAGCAGCTTGGCCAGGGGCAGTGAAAAACTGTTTTTT
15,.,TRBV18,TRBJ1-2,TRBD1,CASSVPGQGDYGYTF,TGTGCCAGCTCAGTCCCGGGACAGGGGGACTATGGCTACACCTTC
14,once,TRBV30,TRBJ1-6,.,CAWSVLGGGSPLHF,TGTGCCTGGAGTGTACTCGGGGGTGGTTCACCCCTCCACTTT
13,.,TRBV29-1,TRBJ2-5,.,CSAGAGVEETQYF,TGCAGCGCTGGAGCAGGGGTCGAAGAGACCCAGTACTTC
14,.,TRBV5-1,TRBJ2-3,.,CASSSSTHTDTQYF,TGCGCCAGCAGCTCGTCTACCCACACAGATACGCAGTATTTT
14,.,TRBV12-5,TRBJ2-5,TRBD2,CASGFREGRETQYF,TGTGCTAGTGGTTTCCGGGAGGGGCGAGAGACCCAGTACTTC
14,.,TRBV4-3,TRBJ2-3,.,CASSQDSSRNTQYF,TGCGCCAGCAGCCAAGATTCTTCGAGAAATACGCAGTATTTT
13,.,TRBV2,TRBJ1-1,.,CASVYSSNTEAFF,TGTGCCAGCGTTTACAGCTCGAACACTGAAGCTTTCTTT
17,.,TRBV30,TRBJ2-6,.,CAWRWQGTLSGANVLTF,TGTGCCTGGAGGTGGCAGGGTACACTCTCTGGGGCCAACGTCCTGACTTTC
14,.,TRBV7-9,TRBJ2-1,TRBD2,CAYWKGLEDNEQFF,TGTGCCTACTGGAAGGGACTAGAAGACAATGAGCAGTTCTTC
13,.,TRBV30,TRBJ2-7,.,CAWSQGQGYEQYF,TGTGCCTGGAGTCAAGGCCAGGGCTACGAGCAGTACTTC
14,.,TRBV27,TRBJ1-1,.,CASSKAGGNTEAFF,TGTGCCAGCAGTAAAGCCGGGGGGAACACTGAAGCTTTCTTT
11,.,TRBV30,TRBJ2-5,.,CALGKQETQYF,TGTGCGTTGGGGAAGCAAGAGACCCAGTACTTC
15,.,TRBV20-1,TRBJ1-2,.,CSASPGTQGYYGYTF,TGCAGTGCTAGCCCCGGGACTCAAGGTTATTATGGCTACACCTTC
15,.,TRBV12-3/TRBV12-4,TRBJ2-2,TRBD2,CASSERGGGTGELFF,TGTGCCAGCAGCGAGCGGGGGGGCGGCACCGGGGAGCTGTTTTTT
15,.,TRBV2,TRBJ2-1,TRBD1,CASSARQGDFNEQFF,TGTGCCAGCAGTGCTCGACAGGGGGATTTCAATGAGCAGTTCTTC
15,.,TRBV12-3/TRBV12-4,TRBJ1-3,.,CASSLRGASGNTIYF,TGTGCCAGCAGTTTAAGGGGAGCGTCTGGAAACACCATATATTTT
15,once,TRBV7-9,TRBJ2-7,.,CASSPTTGTGYEQYF,TGTGCCAGCAGCCCCACTACCGGGACGGGCTACGAGCAGTACTTC
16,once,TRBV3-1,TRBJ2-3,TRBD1,CASSQARQGRGDTQYF,TGTGCCAGCAGCCAAGCCCGACAGGGCAGAGGAGATACGCAGTATTTT
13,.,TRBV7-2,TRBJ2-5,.,CASSLRGGETQYF,TGTGCCAGCAGTCTCAGGGGAGGAGAGACCCAGTACTTC
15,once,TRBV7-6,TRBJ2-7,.,CASSLGGTWSYEQYF,TGTGCCAGCAGCTTAGGAGGGACCTGGTCCTACGAGCAGTACTTC
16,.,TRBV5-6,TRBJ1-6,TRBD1,CASSSGQGPSNSPLHF,TGTGCCAGCAGCAGCGGACAGGGGCCCTCGAATTCACCCCTCCACTTT
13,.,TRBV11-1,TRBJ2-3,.,CASSLVDGDTQYF,TGTGCCAGCAGCTTGGTGGATGGGGATACGCAGTATTTT
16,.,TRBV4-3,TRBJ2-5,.,CASSQDHQMVGETQYF,TGCGCCAGCAGCCAAGACCATCAAATGGTGGGGGAGACCCAGTACTTC
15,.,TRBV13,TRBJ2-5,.,CASSFNALPGETQYF,TGTGCCAGCAGCTTCAACGCTCTACCGGGGGAGACCCAGTACTTC
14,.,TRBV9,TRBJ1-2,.,CASSVHREGYGYTF,TGTGCCAGCAGCGTTCACAGGGAGGGCTATGGCTACACCTTC
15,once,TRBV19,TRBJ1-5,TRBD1,CATRQGDLGNQPQHF,TGTGCCACCCGACAGGGGGACTTGGGCAATCAGCCCCAGCATTTT